The 29 T cell receptor beta chains presented below share a single source sample, sequenced in a study of T cells in Graves' hyperthyroidism and ophthalmopathy. Template material for amplifying TCR beta CDR3 regions consisted of RNA transcripts. First-round RT-PCR with HTBI primers amplified the TCR CDR3 region. Each CDR3 protein gets one entry after TCRdb re-called the multiplex PCR reads with MiXCR. Of about 570,000 distinct CDR3 sequences listed, around 42% are singletons. The sequencing sample was made of peripheral blood or thyroid tissue (not recorded which). The receptors shown here come from an adult woman with Graves' disease, either hyperthyroidism or ophthalmopathy (not recorded which).

The V call is TRBV19, the J call TRBJ1-5; 9 nucleotides agree with TRBD1. The V and J ends lost 3 bases and 7 bases, in that order; junction bases with no gene match: 4. There are 14 residues in the CDR3. The germline V gene has CDR1 LNHDA and CDR2 SQIVND (reference sequence). Here the CDR3 DNA reads TGTGCCAGTAGTATGACACAGGGGGCACAGCCCCAGCATTTT. Its protein product is CASSMTQGAQPQHF.

This clonotype was recorded many times. DNA of the CDR3: TGTGCCACCACCCGGGACAGGGGGCATGAAAAACTGTTTTTT. Encoded protein: CATTRDRGHEKLFF. The chain combines TRBV10-3 with TRBJ1-4; 12 nucleotides align to TRBD1. The ends lost 10 bases at V and 6 bases at J; junction bases unmatched: 6. Germline loops: CDR1 ENHRY, CDR2 SYGVKD. The CDR3 is 14 amino acids.

The chain employs TRBV19 and TRBJ1-1, with D uncertain. The germline V and J ends were trimmed by 10 bases and 6 bases, with 18 bases remaining between them. There are 13 residues in the CDR3. From germline, CDR1 is LNHDA and CDR2 SQIVND (reference sequence). In DNA, the CDR3 is TGTGCCACCTCGACCTACGGGTGGGCTGAAGCTTTCTTT. As protein: CATSTYGWAEAFF.

This clonotype was observed many times. The chain uses TRBV29-1 and TRBJ1-5; TRBD1 matches 9 bases. The length of the CDR3 is 13 residues. Germline trimming cut 7 bases from V and 4 bases from J; bases unmatched to any gene: 5. Germline CDR1 reads SQVTM; CDR2 reads ANQGSEA. In DNA, the CDR3 is TGCAGCGCCGGGACAGGGCTAAATCAGCCCCAGCATTTT. It is translated as CSAGTGLNQPQHF. The full variable domain, with the rest looked up from reference TRBV29-1 and TRBJ1-5, is SAVISQKPSRDICQRGTSLTIQCQVDSQVTMMFWYRQQPGQSLTLIATANQGSEATYESGFVIDKFPISRPNLTFSTLTVSNMSPEDSSIYLCSAGTGLNQPQHFGDGTRLSIL.

The sample holds a few counts of this clonotype. The genes are TRBV29-1 and TRBJ1-3; the D gene is possibly TRBD1 (5 bases). The germline V and J ends were trimmed by 3 bases and 3 bases, with 12 bases remaining between them. The CDR3 has 14 residues. Looked up from germline, CDR1 is SQVTM and CDR2 is ANQGSEA. This CDR3 is CSVDGREGGNTIYF. Here the CDR3 DNA reads TGCAGCGTTGATGGCAGGGAAGGTGGAAACACCATATATTTT.

Ten or more counts support this clonotype. This sequence joins TRBV11-2 and TRBJ2-7, with D possibly being TRBD1 (5 bases). There are 15 residues in the CDR3. Germline V gene lookup returns CDR1 SGHAT and CDR2 FQNNGV. V was trimmed by 5 bases and J by 1 base, leaving 15 bases between them. DNA of the CDR3: TGTGCCAGCAGCCGAAACCATCAGGGTTCCTACGAGCAGTACTTC. Its translation is CASSRNHQGSYEQYF.

This clonotype was picked up many times. The chain has TRBV7-9 and TRBJ1-2; D gene uncertain. CDR3 length: 13 residues. Trimming took off 5 bases at V and 7 bases at J, with 14 bases between the two ends. The germline V gene has CDR1 SEHNR and CDR2 FQNEAQ (reference sequence). As DNA, the CDR3 is TGTGCCAGCAGCCCCCTTTTCCGGAGTGGCTACACCTTC. It yields the protein CASSPLFRSGYTF.

J is TRBJ2-7 and V is TRBV7-3; TRBD1 matches at 7 bases. With V trimmed by 2 bases and J by 12 bases, 10 bases remained unmatched. This CDR3 is 13 amino acids long. Germline values: CDR1 SGHTA, CDR2 FQGTGA. CDR3 in amino acids: CASSLGEGAGPYF. The CDR3 DNA reads TGTGCCAGCAGCTTAGGTGAGGGGGCCGGGCCGTACTTC.

As to this clonotype: One junction end does not reproduce the germline sequence, and a read error may be involved. V is TRBV7-2 and J is TRBJ1-3; D is possibly TRBD1 (5 bases). The length of the CDR3 is 16 residues. Germline V gene sequence: CDR1 SGHTA, CDR2 FQGNSA. CDR3 in DNA: TGTGCCAGCAGCTTAGCAGGGGCGAGCTCTGGAAACACCCTATATTTT. Translating it yields CASSLAGASSGNTLYF.

The genes are TRBV19 and TRBJ1-5, with 7 nucleotides matching TRBD1. Germline values: CDR1 LNHDA, CDR2 SQIVND (reference sequence). The CDR3 sequence is 12 residues long. The V gene end was trimmed by 9 bases and the J gene end by 3 bases; junction bases not matched to a gene: 2. CDR3 in amino acids: CASDRVNQPQHF. The CDR3 DNA reads TGTGCCAGCGACAGGGTCAATCAGCCCCAGCATTTT. Supplemented by reference TRBV19 and TRBJ1-5, the full variable domain reads DGGITQSPKYLFRKEGQNVTLSCEQNLNHDAMYWYRQDPGQGLRLIYYSQIVNDFQKGDIAEGYSVSREKKESFPLTVTSAQKNPTAFYLCASDRVNQPQHFGDGTRLSIL.

The table lists this clonotype with a few counts. This chain joins TRBV29-1 and TRBJ1-1, with D possibly matching TRBD1 (6 bases). The CDR3 has 13 amino acids. Germline V CDR1 and CDR2: SQVTM, ANQGSEA. Trimming stripped 7 bases from V and 0 bases from J, with 12 bases between. CDR3 bases: TGCAGCGGCGAGGACAGCTTGAACACTGAAGCTTTCTTT. It yields the protein CSGEDSLNTEAFF. Full variable domain (outside the CDR3, taken from reference TRBV29-1 and TRBJ1-1): SAVISQKPSRDICQRGTSLTIQCQVDSQVTMMFWYRQQPGQSLTLIATANQGSEATYESGFVIDKFPISRPNLTFSTLTVSNMSPEDSSIYLCSGEDSLNTEAFFGQGTRLTVV.

This chain links TRBV6-5 with TRBJ1-2; tentative D call: TRBD1 (6 bases). This CDR3 spans 14 amino acids. CDR1 is MNHEY, CDR2 SVGAGI, per germline. V lost 0 bases to trimming and J lost 6 bases, with 11 bases between them. CDR3 bases: TGTGCCAGCAGTTACTCGCACAGGGTAGATGGCTACACCTTC. It translates to CASSYSHRVDGYTF.

This clonotype turned up a few times. The chain employs TRBV19 and TRBJ1-2, with TRBD1 matching 8 bases. The germline CDR1 and CDR2 sequences are LNHDA and SQIVND (reference sequence). The CDR3 runs 12 residues. The V segment lost 9 bases and the J segment 5 bases; nucleotides outside the gene matches: 5. The CDR3 is CASDQGAYGYTF. DNA for the CDR3: TGTGCCAGCGACCAGGGGGCTTATGGCTACACCTTC.

This clonotype has at least ten counts. This rearrangement joins TRBV5-1 to TRBJ1-1, with D maybe TRBD1 (5 bases). This CDR3 contains 13 residues. Germline CDR1 SGHRS, CDR2 YFSETQ. The V gene lost 6 bases and the J gene lost 8 bases, with 17 bases spanning the gap. CDR3 region: CASKLDIPHEAFF. The CDR3 coding sequence is TGCGCCAGCAAGCTGGACATTCCCCACGAAGCTTTCTTT.

The chain links TRBV15 to TRBJ2-7, with D perhaps matching TRBD2 (6 bases). Trimming took 0 bases from V and 4 from J, leaving 10 bases between them. Germline V lookup: CDR1 LNHNV, CDR2 YYDKDF (reference sequence). CDR3 length: 14 amino acids. CDR3 DNA sequence: TGTGCCACCAGCAGAGACGGAGGGCGGTACGAGCAGTACTTC. This encodes CATSRDGGRYEQYF. The entire variable domain, with the rest obtained from reference TRBV15 and TRBJ2-7, is as follows: DAMVIQNPRYQVTQFGKPVTLSCSQTLNHNVMYWYQQKSSQAPKLLFHYYDKDFNNEADTPDNFQSRRPNTSFCFLDIRSPGLGDTAMYLCATSRDGGRYEQYFGPGTRLTVT.

About this clonotype: A single base separates this from a much larger clone, so it may be a read error. This chain uses TRBV6-1 with TRBJ1-1; 9 bases agree with TRBD1. The germline V gene has CDR1 MNHNS and CDR2 SASEGT. CDR3 length: 13 amino acids. Here the CDR3 DNA reads TGTGCCATCAGTGAATCTGGGGACAGGGTAGCTTTCTTT. It yields the protein CAISESGDRVAFF.

This chain links TRBV2 with TRBJ2-5; D is ambiguous. The germline gives CDR1 SNHLY, CDR2 FYNNEI. V was trimmed by 2 bases and J by 4 bases, leaving 5 bases between them. The length of the CDR3 is 12 residues. In DNA, the CDR3 is TGTGCCAGCAGTGAAAGAACAGAGACCCAGTACTTC. This gives the protein CASSERTETQYF. Full variable domain (missing parts from reference TRBV2 and TRBJ2-5): EPEVTQTPSHQVTQMGQEVILRCVPISNHLYFYWYRQILGQKVEFLVSFYNNEISEKSEIFDDQFSVERPDGSNFTLKIRSTKLEDSAMYFCASSERTETQYFGPGTRLLVL.

This clonotype was recorded many times. The rearrangement links TRBV20-1 to TRBJ2-7; tentatively, D is TRBD2 (6 bases). V was shortened by 6 bases and J by 7 bases, with 22 bases between the two germline ends. Germline CDR1 reads DFQATT; CDR2 reads SNEGSKA (reference sequence). The length of the CDR3 is 14 residues. The CDR3 reads CSAPFPGLTQEQYF. The CDR3 DNA reads as TGCAGTGCCCCCTTTCCGGGACTCACCCAGGAGCAGTACTTC.

V and J are TRBV6-1 and TRBJ1-5; D gene unclear. The CDR3 covers 15 residues. Germline-derived CDR1 and CDR2 are MNHNS and SASEGT. Trimming shortened V by 10 bases and J by 1 base, and 17 bases separated the two germline ends. The CDR3 reads CATNLGFASNQPQHF. The CDR3 DNA reads as TGTGCCACCAATTTAGGGTTCGCAAGCAATCAGCCCCAGCATTTT.

CDR3 sequence reads: CSATLYSGNTIYF. Written as DNA, the CDR3 is TGCAGCGCCACCCTTTACTCTGGAAACACCATATATTTT. The chain is built from TRBV29-1 and TRBJ1-3; D remains ambiguous. This CDR3 has 13 amino acids. The V gene lost 7 bases and the J gene lost 0 bases, with 10 bases spanning the gap. The germline CDR1 and CDR2 sequences are SQVTM and ANQGSEA.

The DNA for the CDR3 is TGTGCCACCAGTTCCCCGCTTGACGGGACAGGTTATGGCTACACCTTC. It encodes CATSSPLDGTGYGYTF. This chain connects TRBV24-1 to TRBJ1-2; 8 bases fit TRBD1. The CDR3 is 16 amino acids. Germline V lookup: CDR1 KGHDR, CDR2 SFDVKD. The trim removed 6 bases at V and 5 bases at J, leaving 13 bases unmatched.

The chain carries TRBV10-3 and TRBJ2-5; TRBD1 is a possible D gene (5 bases). CDR1 and CDR2 (germline): ENHRY, SYGVKD. The CDR3 spans 12 residues. The chain's CDR3 is CAMEQGLETQYF. The CDR3 nucleotides are TGTGCTATGGAGCAGGGTTTAGAGACCCAGTACTTC.

The V gene is TRBV12-3 or TRBV12-4, the J gene TRBJ1-4; 8 nucleotides agree with TRBD1. The length of the CDR3 is 14 residues. Trimming took 5 bases from V and 5 from J; bases not matched to a gene: 4. CDR3 sequence reads: CASSQDRANEKLFF. In DNA, the CDR3 is TGTGCCAGCAGTCAGGACAGGGCGAATGAAAAACTGTTTTTT.

V gene TRBV5-1 combines with J gene TRBJ1-5; 9 bases are shared with TRBD1. The V and J ends lost 4 bases and 6 bases, in that order; junction bases with no gene match: 8. CDR1 and CDR2 (germline): SGHRS, YFSETQ. The CDR3 extends over 15 amino acids. CDR3 loop: CASSPATGGSQPQHF. The CDR3, as DNA: TGCGCCAGCAGCCCAGCCACAGGGGGCAGTCAGCCCCAGCATTTT.

This clonotype was seen a single time. J is TRBJ1-6 and V is TRBV6-6; D possibly corresponds to TRBD1 (6 bases). The V end was cut by 0 bases, the J end by 15 bases, with 18 bases between. The CDR3 extends over 15 amino acids. Germline V gene lookup returns CDR1 MNHNY and CDR2 SVGAGI (reference sequence). CDR3 sequence (DNA): TGTGCCAGCAGTTACTCGGCCCAGGACAGCTTTATCCTCCACTTT. Amino acids: CASSYSAQDSFILHF.

This clonotype has more than one count but fewer than ten. CDR3 bases: TGTGCCAGCAGCGTCGGAGGTGCGACACCTGATGAAAAACTGTTTTTT. Protein: CASSVGGATPDEKLFF. The chain employs TRBV9 and TRBJ1-4; unclear D gene. The CDR3 spans 16 residues. Germline CDR1 SGDLS, CDR2 YYNGEE. The germline V and J ends were trimmed by 2 bases and 6 bases, with 17 bases remaining between them. The full variable domain, with the rest looked up from reference TRBV9 and TRBJ1-4, is DSGVTQTPKHLITATGQRVTLRCSPRSGDLSVYWYQQSLDQGLQFLIQYYNGEERAKGNILERFSAQQFPDLHSELNLSSLELGDSALYFCASSVGGATPDEKLFFGSGTQLSVL.

The chain combines TRBV5-1 with TRBJ1-6; 7 bases are a match to TRBD1. Losses at the gene ends were 0 bases for V and 9 bases for J; bases not matched to a gene: 6. The germline V gene encodes CDR1 SGHRS and CDR2 YFSETQ. The CDR3 consists of 15 residues. The CDR3 here is CASSLDGQVSSPLHF. The CDR3 nucleotides are TGCGCCAGCAGCTTGGATGGACAGGTCTCTTCACCCCTCCACTTT. The whole variable domain, remainder taken from reference TRBV5-1 and TRBJ1-6, is KAGVTQTPRYLIKTRGQQVTLSCSPISGHRSVSWYQQTPGQGLQFLFEYFSETQRNKGNFPGRFSGRQFSNSRSEMNVSTLELGDSALYLCASSLDGQVSSPLHFGNGTRLTVT.

This sequence joins TRBV29-1 and TRBJ2-2; 7 nucleotides match TRBD1. The CDR3 covers 14 residues. CDR1 and CDR2 (germline): SQVTM, ANQGSEA. J gave up 2 bases and V 4 bases, and 4 bases lay outside the gene matches. CDR3: CSVGDSGNTGELFF. The CDR3 DNA follows: TGCAGCGTTGGGGACAGCGGCAACACCGGGGAGCTGTTTTTT.

About this clonotype itself: A read error may account for a junction end that differs from germline. The V call is TRBV10-3, the J call TRBJ1-1, with D possibly matching TRBD1 (6 bases). Germline V gene data show CDR1 as ENHRY and CDR2 as SYGVKD. CDR3 size: 15 residues. The CDR3, as DNA: TGTGCCACCAGTGAGCCGGCAGGGGAAAACACTGAAGCTTTCTTT. This sequence encodes CATSEPAGENTEAFF.